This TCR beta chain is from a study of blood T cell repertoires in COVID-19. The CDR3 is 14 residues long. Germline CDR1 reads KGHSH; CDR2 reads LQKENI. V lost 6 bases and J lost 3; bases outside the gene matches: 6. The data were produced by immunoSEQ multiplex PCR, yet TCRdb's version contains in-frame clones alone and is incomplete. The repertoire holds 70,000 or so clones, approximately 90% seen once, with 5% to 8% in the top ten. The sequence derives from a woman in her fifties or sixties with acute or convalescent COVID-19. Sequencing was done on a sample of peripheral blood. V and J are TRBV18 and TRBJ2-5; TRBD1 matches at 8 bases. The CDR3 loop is CASSSGTGKETQYF. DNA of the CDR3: TGTGCCAGCTCCTCCGGGACAGGCAAAGAGACCCAGTACTTC.